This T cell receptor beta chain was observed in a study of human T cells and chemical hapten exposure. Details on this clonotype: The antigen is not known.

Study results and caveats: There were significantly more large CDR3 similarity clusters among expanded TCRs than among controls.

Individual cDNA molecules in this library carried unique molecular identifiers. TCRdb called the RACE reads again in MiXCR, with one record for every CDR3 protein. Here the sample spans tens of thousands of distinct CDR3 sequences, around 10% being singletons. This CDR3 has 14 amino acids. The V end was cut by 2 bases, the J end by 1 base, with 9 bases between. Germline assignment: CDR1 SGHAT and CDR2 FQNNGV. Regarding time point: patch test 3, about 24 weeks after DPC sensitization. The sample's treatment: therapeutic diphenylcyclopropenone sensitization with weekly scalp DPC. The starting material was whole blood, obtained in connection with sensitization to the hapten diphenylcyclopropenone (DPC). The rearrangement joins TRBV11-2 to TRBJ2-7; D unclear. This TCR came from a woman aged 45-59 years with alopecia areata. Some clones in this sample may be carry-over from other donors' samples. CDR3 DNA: TGTGCCAGCAGCTTAAGGACCGATTCCTACGAGCAGTACTTC. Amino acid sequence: CASSLRTDSYEQYF.